This record looks at one T cell receptor (beta chain) sequence and its context. Per the authors' pipeline: Estimated nucleated cell counts came from reference gene primer amplification. Assay used: immunoSEQ multiplex PCR; TCRdb lists only in-frame clones, some missing. V and J calls and clone size are as listed in that table; D and trimming were resolved from the DNA. The data hold fewer than 350,000 clones, with over 85% observed a single time. This CDR3 comprises 17 residues. These data belong to a study of blood T cell repertoires in COVID-19. This chain connects TRBV1 to TRBJ2-1; the table's D call, TRBD2, was not checked against the DNA. TRBV1 is marked as a pseudogene. This sequence was found in a woman aged 60-75 years with COVID-19, enrolled during active disease. Sequenced input: peripheral blood. This CDR3 reads CTSSQVFLAGVYNEQFF. The CDR3 DNA reads TGCACCAGCAGCCAAGTCTTCCTAGCGGGGGTATACAATGAGCAGTTCTTC.